Presented here are 21 T cell receptor beta chains from one specimen sequenced in a study of cytomegalovirus exposure and HLA in healthy donors. The protocol was immunoSEQ multiplex PCR, while the TCRdb copy is restricted to in-frame clones and leaves out a portion. The sample has 150,000 to 180,000 clones, roughly 84% seen once. Sequencing was done on a sample of PBMCs. The receptor source for this set is a human donor in good health.

The V and J genes are TRBV18 and TRBJ2-1; D perhaps matches TRBD2 (5 bases). The CDR3 runs to 15 residues. CDR1 and CDR2 from the germline V gene are KGHSH and LQKENI. Trimming left V 6 bases short and J 0 bases short, with 12 bases between. CDR3 residues: CASSLSGSSYNEQFF. Here the CDR3 DNA reads TGTGCCAGCTCCCTGTCGGGGAGCTCCTACAATGAGCAGTTCTTC.

The chain combines TRBV19 with TRBJ1-4; D not certain. The CDR3 has 14 amino acids. Germline CDR1 LNHDA, CDR2 SQIVND (reference sequence). V was clipped by 2 bases and J by 5 bases, with 9 bases between them. CDR3 bases: TGTGCCAGTAGTATACGCCGGCGGAATGAAAAACTGTTTTTT. It translates to CASSIRRRNEKLFF.

The chain combines TRBV20-1 with TRBJ1-2, with D maybe TRBD1 (5 bases). Trimming removed 6 bases from V and 7 bases from J, with 9 bases in between. There are 10 residues in the CDR3. Germline loops: CDR1 DFQATT, CDR2 SNEGSKA (reference sequence). Written as DNA, the CDR3 is TGCAGTGCCTACAGGACTGGCTACACCTTC. This encodes CSAYRTGYTF.

The chain uses TRBV11-2 and TRBJ1-4; perhaps TRBD1 as D (5 bases). Trimming left V 1 base short and J 4 bases short, with 10 bases between. The CDR3 covers 15 residues. The germline gives CDR1 SGHAT, CDR2 FQNNGV. The CDR3 is CASSLAGEYNEKLFF. The CDR3 DNA reads as TGTGCCAGCAGCTTAGCGGGGGAGTATAATGAAAAACTGTTTTTT.

The CDR3 protein is CASSLYGQGGFTNEQFF. The CDR3 bases are TGTGCCAGCAGCTTGTACGGACAAGGTGGGTTTACAAATGAGCAGTTCTTC. J is TRBJ2-1 and V is TRBV5-6, with D possibly matching TRBD1 (5 bases). The CDR3 has 17 residues. Germline V lookup: CDR1 SGHDT, CDR2 YYEEEE. The germline V and J ends were trimmed by 1 base and 7 bases, with 21 bases remaining between them.

J is TRBJ2-2 and V is TRBV9; D might be TRBD2 (5 bases). Germline V lookup: CDR1 SGDLS, CDR2 YYNGEE. The CDR3 covers 15 residues. V lost 4 bases and J 6 bases, leaving 16 bases between the germline ends. The CDR3 DNA reads as TGTGCCAGCAGCCCCCGGGGTGTCGCGTCCGGGGAGCTGTTTTTT. This encodes CASSPRGVASGELFF.

This clone has more than one count but fewer than ten. The rearrangement links TRBV25-1 to TRBJ1-4, with D maybe TRBD1 (6 bases). The CDR3 runs 15 residues. With 5 bases removed from V and 3 bases from J, the gap between germline ends came to 13 bases. Germline CDR1 MGHDK, CDR2 SYGVNS. The CDR3, as DNA: TGTGCCAGCAGTCCCCACAGGGCCTCTAATGAAAAACTGTTTTTT. Translated, it gives CASSPHRASNEKLFF.

V is TRBV7-2 and J is TRBJ2-3; TRBD2 agrees at 11 bases. This CDR3 is 14 amino acids long. The V segment lost 8 bases and the J segment 2 bases; nucleotides outside the gene matches: 3. Germline V gives CDR1 SGHTA, CDR2 FQGNSA. The CDR3 region has the DNA TGTGCCAGCGGGACTAGCGGTTACACAGATACGCAGTATTTT. Protein product: CASGTSGYTDTQYF. The whole variable domain, remainder taken from reference TRBV7-2 and TRBJ2-3, is GAGVSQSPSNKVTEKGKDVELRCDPISGHTALYWYRQSLGQGLEFLIYFQGNSAPDKSGLPSDRFSAERTGGSVSTLTIQRTQQEDSAVYLCASGTSGYTDTQYFGPGTRLTVL.

In this sample, this clone turned up a few times. The chain is built from TRBV5-4 and TRBJ2-2, with D possibly matching TRBD2 (6 bases). Germline values: CDR1 SGHNT, CDR2 YYREEE (reference sequence). The V gene lost 1 base and the J gene lost 0 bases, with 19 bases spanning the gap. The CDR3 consists of 19 residues. CDR3 DNA: TGTGCCAGCAGCTTGCCCACCGGGAGCCCCCAGGCGAACACCGGGGAGCTGTTTTTT. This translates into CASSLPTGSPQANTGELFF.

The sample holds many counts of this clone. The chain is built from TRBV6-1 and TRBJ1-1, with TRBD1 as a possible D gene (6 bases). CDR3 length equals 13 residues. V lost 5 bases, J lost 4 bases, and 11 bases lay in between. The germline gives CDR1 MNHNS, CDR2 SASEGT. The CDR3: CASSRGGSTEAFF. CDR3 sequence (DNA): TGTGCCAGCAGTAGGGGGGGTAGCACTGAAGCTTTCTTT.

The rearrangement links TRBV7-2 to TRBJ1-1, with unresolved D. Trimming stripped 6 bases from V and 1 base from J, with 9 bases between. This CDR3 region has 13 residues. Per germline, CDR1 SGHTA and CDR2 FQGNSA. CDR3 sequence reads: CASSLGRNTEAFF. The DNA for the CDR3 is TGTGCCAGCAGTTTGGGGAGGAACACTGAAGCTTTCTTT.

The chain couples TRBV13 to TRBJ2-7; 7 bases match TRBD2. Unmatched junction bases numbered 14, after V lost 3 bases and J lost 0 bases. The CDR3 length is 18 residues. Looked up from germline, CDR1 is PRHDT and CDR2 is FYEKMQ (reference sequence). For the CDR3, the DNA is TGTGCCAGCAGCTTTACGCCCTTTGACAAGCGGGACTCCTACGAGCAGTACTTC. Residues: CASSFTPFDKRDSYEQYF.

The chain links TRBV9 to TRBJ2-3; D might be TRBD2 (6 bases). The germline gives CDR1 SGDLS, CDR2 YYNGEE. This CDR3 contains 16 residues. The V and J ends lost 4 bases and 3 bases respectively, with 18 bases between them. The CDR3 sequence: CASSPIVGGATDTQYF. In nucleotides, the CDR3 is TGTGCCAGCAGCCCAATAGTGGGCGGGGCAACAGATACGCAGTATTTT.

The chain has TRBV2 and TRBJ1-5, with a possible D match to TRBD1 (6 bases). V was pared by 6 bases and J by 0 bases, with 15 bases between. This CDR3 contains 16 residues. The germline V gene encodes CDR1 SNHLY and CDR2 FYNNEI. The CDR3 spells CASSDRTEDSNQPQHF. CDR3 bases: TGTGCCAGCAGCGACCGGACAGAAGATAGCAATCAGCCCCAGCATTTT. Using reference TRBV2 and TRBJ1-5 for the parts outside the CDR3, the full variable domain is EPEVTQTPSHQVTQMGQEVILRCVPISNHLYFYWYRQILGQKVEFLVSFYNNEISEKSEIFDDQFSVERPDGSNFTLKIRSTKLEDSAMYFCASSDRTEDSNQPQHFGDGTRLSIL.

The chain joins TRBV2 to TRBJ2-7; possible D gene TRBD2, 5 bases. V lost 8 bases, J lost 0 bases, and 14 bases lay in between. CDR1 and CDR2 from the germline V gene are SNHLY and FYNNEI. The CDR3 is 14 amino acids. The DNA for the CDR3 is TGTGCCAGCTCAGACTGGGAGAACTCCTACGAGCAGTACTTC. This translates into CASSDWENSYEQYF.

This rearrangement joins TRBV5-8 to TRBJ2-7; possible D gene TRBD2, 6 bases. V was shortened by 3 bases and J by 2 bases, with 9 bases between the two germline ends. Looked up from germline, CDR1 is SGHTS and CDR2 is YDEGEE. The CDR3 sequence is 13 residues long. In nucleotides, the CDR3 is TGTGCCAGCAGCTATGGGGGGACCTACGAGCAGTACTTC. Protein: CASSYGGTYEQYF.

This clone was detected a few times. The rearrangement links TRBV2 to TRBJ2-7, with D possibly TRBD2 on 7 matching bases. The CDR3 totals 13 residues. With 3 bases removed from V and 7 bases from J, the gap between germline ends came to 13 bases. From germline, CDR1 is SNHLY and CDR2 FYNNEI. In nucleotides, the CDR3 is TGTGCCAGCAGTGACAGGGGAGGGGGAGAGCAGTACTTC. Translation: CASSDRGGGEQYF.

This chain links TRBV14 with TRBJ2-7; 7 bases fit TRBD2. This CDR3 comprises 13 residues. Losses at the gene ends were 3 bases for V and 7 bases for J; bases not matched to a gene: 6. Germline CDR1 reads SGHDN; CDR2 reads FVKESK. CDR3 residues: CASSHRASGEQYF. CDR3 nucleotide sequence: TGTGCCAGCAGCCATAGAGCTAGCGGTGAGCAGTACTTC.

The CDR3 here is CASTDSGRAQDEQFF. In DNA, the CDR3 is TGTGCCAGCACTGATAGCGGGAGGGCCCAGGATGAGCAGTTCTTC. V gene TRBV28 combines with J gene TRBJ2-1, with 11 bases identical to TRBD2. CDR3 size: 15 residues. The germline CDR1 and CDR2 sequences are MDHEN and SYDVKM. V shed 7 bases and J 8 bases; nucleotides not matched to a gene: 10.

This chain connects TRBV2 to TRBJ2-1; D gene uncertain. Trimming took off 5 bases at V and 2 bases at J, with 7 bases between the two ends. The germline gives CDR1 SNHLY, CDR2 FYNNEI. The CDR3 length is 13 residues. CDR3 nucleotide sequence: TGTGCCAGCAGTTCGAACACCTACAATGAGCAGTTCTTC. This translates into CASSSNTYNEQFF.

The rearrangement joins TRBV27 to TRBJ2-1; 7 bases agree with TRBD1. Germline loops: CDR1 MNHEY, CDR2 SMNVEV (reference sequence). With V trimmed by 6 bases and J by 0 bases, 5 bases remained unmatched. The CDR3 sequence is 15 residues long. DNA for the CDR3: TGTGCCAGCAGCACCCGGACAGGCTCCTACAATGAGCAGTTCTTC. Its protein product is CASSTRTGSYNEQFF.